This T cell receptor (beta chain) originates from a study of shared clonotypes between healthy human individuals. CDR3 length: 13 amino acids. V was pared by 4 bases and J by 5 bases, with 4 bases of the junction left unmatched. CDR1 MRHNA and CDR2 SNTAGT come from the germline V gene. Measured with immunoSEQ multiplex PCR; TCRdb has only the in-frame clones, and not every one. The data hold over a million clones, with around 97% observed a single time. The chain uses TRBV6-4 and TRBJ1-1; 7 bases map to TRBD1. Material for sequencing was naive CD4+ T cells sorted from blood. Subset meaning: CD45RA+ positively selected. The receptor was derived from a man between 25 and 39 years old in good health. This chain's CDR3 is CASSVDRTTEAFF. The DNA of the CDR3 is TGTGCCAGCAGTGTGGACAGGACGACTGAAGCTTTCTTT.